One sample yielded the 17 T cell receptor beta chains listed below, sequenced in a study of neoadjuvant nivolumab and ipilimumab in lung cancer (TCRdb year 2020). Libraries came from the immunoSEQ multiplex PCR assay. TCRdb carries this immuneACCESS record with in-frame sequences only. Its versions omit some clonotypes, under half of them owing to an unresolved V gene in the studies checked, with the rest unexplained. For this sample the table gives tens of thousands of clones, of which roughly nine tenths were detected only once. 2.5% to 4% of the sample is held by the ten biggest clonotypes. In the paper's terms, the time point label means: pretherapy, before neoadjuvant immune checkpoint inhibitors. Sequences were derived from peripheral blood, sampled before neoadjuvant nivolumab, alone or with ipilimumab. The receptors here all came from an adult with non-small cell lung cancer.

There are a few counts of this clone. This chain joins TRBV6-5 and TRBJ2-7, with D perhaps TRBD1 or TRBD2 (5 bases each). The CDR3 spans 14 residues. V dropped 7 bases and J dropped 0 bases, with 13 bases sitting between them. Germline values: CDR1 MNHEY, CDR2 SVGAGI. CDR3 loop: CASTLGRNSYEQYF. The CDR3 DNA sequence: TGTGCCAGCACCCTGGGACGGAACTCCTACGAGCAGTACTTC.

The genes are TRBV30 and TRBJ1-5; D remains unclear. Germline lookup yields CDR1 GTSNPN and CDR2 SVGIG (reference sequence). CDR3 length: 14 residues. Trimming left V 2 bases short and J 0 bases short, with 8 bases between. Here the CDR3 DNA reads TGTGCCTGGAGTCGAAAGTATAGCAATCAGCCCCAGCATTTT. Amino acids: CAWSRKYSNQPQHF.

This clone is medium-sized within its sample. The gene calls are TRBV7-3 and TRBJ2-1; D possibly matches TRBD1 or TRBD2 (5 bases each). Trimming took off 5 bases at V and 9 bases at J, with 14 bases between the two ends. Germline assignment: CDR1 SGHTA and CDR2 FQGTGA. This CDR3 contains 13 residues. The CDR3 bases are TGTGCCAGCAGCCCGGGGACCTCCACTGAGCAGTTCTTC. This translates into CASSPGTSTEQFF.

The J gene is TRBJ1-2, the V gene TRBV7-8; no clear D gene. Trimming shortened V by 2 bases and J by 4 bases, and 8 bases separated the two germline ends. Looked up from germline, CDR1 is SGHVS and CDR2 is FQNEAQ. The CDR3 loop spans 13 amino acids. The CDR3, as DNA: TGTGCCAGCAGCTTATCTACAGTCTATGGCTACACCTTC. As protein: CASSLSTVYGYTF. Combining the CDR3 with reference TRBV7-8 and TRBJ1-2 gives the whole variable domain GAGVSQSPRYKVAKRGQDVALRCDPISGHVSLFWYQQALGQGPEFLTYFQNEAQLDKSGLPSDRFFAERPEGSVSTLKIQRTQQEDSAVYLCASSLSTVYGYTFGSGTRLTVV.

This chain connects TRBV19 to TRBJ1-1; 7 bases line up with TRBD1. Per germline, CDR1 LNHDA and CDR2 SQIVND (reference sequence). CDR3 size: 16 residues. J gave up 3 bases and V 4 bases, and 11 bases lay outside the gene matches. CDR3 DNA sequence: TGTGCCAGTAGTACACGACAGGGAGAAGAGGACACTGAAGCTTTCTTT. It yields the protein CASSTRQGEEDTEAFF.

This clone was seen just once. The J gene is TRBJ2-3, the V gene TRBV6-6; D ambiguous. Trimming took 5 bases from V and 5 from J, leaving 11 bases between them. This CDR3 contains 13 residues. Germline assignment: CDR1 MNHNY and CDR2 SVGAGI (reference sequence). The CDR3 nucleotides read TGTGCCAGCAGTCCCAGTCTTGTAGATACGCAGTATTTT. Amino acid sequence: CASSPSLVDTQYF.

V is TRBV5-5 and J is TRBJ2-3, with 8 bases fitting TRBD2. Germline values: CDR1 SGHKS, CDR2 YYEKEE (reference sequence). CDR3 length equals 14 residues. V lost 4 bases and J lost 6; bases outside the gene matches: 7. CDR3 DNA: TGTGCCAGCAGCCGAAGCGGGAGACAGGATACGCAGTATTTT. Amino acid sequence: CASSRSGRQDTQYF.

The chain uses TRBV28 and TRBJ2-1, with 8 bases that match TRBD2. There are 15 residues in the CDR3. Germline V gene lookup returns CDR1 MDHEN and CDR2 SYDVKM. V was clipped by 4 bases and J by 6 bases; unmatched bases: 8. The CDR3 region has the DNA TGTGCCAGCAGTTCGAGTAGCGGGGCCCCCAATGAGCAGTTCTTC. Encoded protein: CASSSSSGAPNEQFF.

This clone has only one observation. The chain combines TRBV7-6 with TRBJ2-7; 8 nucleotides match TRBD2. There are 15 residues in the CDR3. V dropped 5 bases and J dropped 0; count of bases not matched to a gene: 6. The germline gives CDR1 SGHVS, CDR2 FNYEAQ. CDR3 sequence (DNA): TGTGCCAGCAGCCCCGGGACTAGATTCTCCTACGAGCAGTACTTC. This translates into CASSPGTRFSYEQYF.

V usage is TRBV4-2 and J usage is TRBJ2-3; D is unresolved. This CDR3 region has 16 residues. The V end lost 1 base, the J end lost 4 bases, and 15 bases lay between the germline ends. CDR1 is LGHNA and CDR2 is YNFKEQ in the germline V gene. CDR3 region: CASSQGDSQTSDTQYF. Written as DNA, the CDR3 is TGTGCCAGCAGCCAAGGGGATAGTCAAACCTCAGATACGCAGTATTTT.

CDR3 region: CASSLALDYTF. CDR3 DNA sequence: TGTGCCAGCAGCTTGGCCCTAGACTACACCTTC. The J gene is TRBJ1-2, the V gene TRBV5-4; D remains ambiguous. The CDR3 has 11 amino acids. V shed 0 bases and J shed 10 bases, with 7 bases lying between them. Per the germline V gene, CDR1 is SGHNT and CDR2 is YYREEE (reference sequence).

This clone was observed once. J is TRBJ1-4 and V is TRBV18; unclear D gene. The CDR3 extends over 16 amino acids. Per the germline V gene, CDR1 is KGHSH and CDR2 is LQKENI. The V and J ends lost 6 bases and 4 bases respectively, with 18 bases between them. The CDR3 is CASSRSTRGRNEKLFF. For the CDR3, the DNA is TGTGCCAGCTCTCGCTCGACGAGAGGTCGTAATGAAAAACTGTTTTTT.

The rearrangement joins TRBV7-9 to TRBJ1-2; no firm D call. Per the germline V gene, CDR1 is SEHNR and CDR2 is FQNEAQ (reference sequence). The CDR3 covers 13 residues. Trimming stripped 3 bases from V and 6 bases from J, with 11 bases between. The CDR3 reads CASSFPEADGYTF. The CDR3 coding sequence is TGTGCCAGCAGCTTCCCCGAGGCGGATGGCTACACCTTC.

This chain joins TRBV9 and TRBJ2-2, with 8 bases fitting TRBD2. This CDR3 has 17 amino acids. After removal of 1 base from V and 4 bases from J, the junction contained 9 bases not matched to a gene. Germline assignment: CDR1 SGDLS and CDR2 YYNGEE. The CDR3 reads CASSVTYLAGSTGELFF. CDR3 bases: TGTGCCAGCAGCGTAACGTATCTAGCGGGTTCCACCGGGGAGCTGTTTTTT.

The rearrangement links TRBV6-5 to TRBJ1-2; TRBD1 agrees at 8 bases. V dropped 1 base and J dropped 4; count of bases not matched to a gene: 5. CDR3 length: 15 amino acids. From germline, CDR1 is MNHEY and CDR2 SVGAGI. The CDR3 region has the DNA TGTGCCAGCAGTTACTATAGGACAGGGACCTATGGCTACACCTTC. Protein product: CASSYYRTGTYGYTF.

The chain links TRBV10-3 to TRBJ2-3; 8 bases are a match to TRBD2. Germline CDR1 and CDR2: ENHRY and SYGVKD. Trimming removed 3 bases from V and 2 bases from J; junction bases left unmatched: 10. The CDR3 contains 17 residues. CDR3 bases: TGTGCCATCAGTGATCAACTAGCGGAGCCCCCCACAGATACGCAGTATTTT. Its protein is CAISDQLAEPPTDTQYF.

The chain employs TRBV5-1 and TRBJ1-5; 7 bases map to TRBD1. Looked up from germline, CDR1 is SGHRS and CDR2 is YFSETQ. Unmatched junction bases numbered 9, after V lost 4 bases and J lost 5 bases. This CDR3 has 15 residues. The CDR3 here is CASSLTGNQYQPQHF. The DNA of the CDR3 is TGCGCCAGCAGCCTGACAGGGAACCAATATCAGCCCCAGCATTTT.